This T cell receptor beta chain emerged from a study of graft-versus-host responses after intestinal transplantation. Study background: The transplants performed in recipients were multivisceral, liver-intestinal, or isolated intestinal. Anti-thymocyte globulin served as induction for all recipients, who then took tacrolimus and steroids for roughly 3 years. Study outcomes and limitations: Present in recipient marrow, GvH clones included some that appeared first in ileum or blood. Early post-transplant HvG declines were associated with peak circulating GvH clone levels.

Here immunoSEQ multiplex PCR was the method, and the copy in TCRdb shows in-frame clones only, minus some. The top ten clones hold roughly 8% of a sample with roughly 80,000 clones, around 87% of them seen once. The CDR3 totals 11 residues. V gave up 6 bases and J gave up 7 bases, with 12 bases separating them. Per germline, CDR1 DFQATT and CDR2 SNEGSKA (reference sequence). In regard to this clone: Antigen specificity is unknown.

The TCR was taken from a human donor who was the organ donor for an intestinal transplant. Material: unstimulated CD8+ T cells sorted from spleen or lymph node cells, obtained before transplant. This sequence joins TRBV20-1 and TRBJ1-1; a weak D match, TRBD1 (5 bases). CDR3 protein: CSAPWGVEAFF. For the CDR3, the DNA is TGCAGTGCCCCTTGGGGGGTTGAAGCTTTCTTT.